The rows below give T cell receptor beta chains drawn from one sample of a study of cytomegalovirus exposure and HLA in healthy donors. Measured with immunoSEQ multiplex PCR; TCRdb has only the in-frame clones, and not every one. The table has 70,000 to 100,000 clones, 65% to 70% seen once; the top ten hold 6.9%. The sample was PBMCs. Every receptor here comes from a woman aged 45-60 years in good health and CMV-seropositive. CDR3s include the opening cysteine and the closing phenylalanine or tryptophan. Each record gives: J gene, D gene, V gene, clone size, CDR3 DNA, CDR3 protein. A D gene is named only where the DNA matches it firmly. Rows give clone size only sometimes, using once, few, many, or a class for an expanded clone.

>TRBJ2-3|NA|TRBV5-4|few
TGTGCCAGCAGCTCGATGATTGGGGGCCCCACAGATACGCAGTATTTT
CASSSMIGGPTDTQYF
>TRBJ2-3|NA|TRBV6-5|NA
TGTGCCAGCAGCCGCGCAGGATGGAGCACAGATACGCAGTATTTT
CASSRAGWSTDTQYF
>TRBJ2-7|TRBD2|TRBV5-1|NA
TGCGCCAGCCGGGGACTAGCGGGGTACTCCTACGAGCAGTACTTC
CASRGLAGYSYEQYF
>TRBJ2-5|TRBD1|TRBV5-6|NA
TGTGCCAGCAGCCCCCGCGCTGAAGGGGGCTGGGAGACCCAGTACTTC
CASSPRAEGGWETQYF
>TRBJ1-2|NA|TRBV4-1|NA
TGCGCCAGCGCTATCAGAGGGATCCGCATGAGCTATGGCTACACCTTC
CASAIRGIRMSYGYTF
>TRBJ1-5|TRBD1|TRBV2|NA
TGTGCCAGCAGAGTCACAGGGGGCGGCAATCAGCCCCAGCATTTT
CASRVTGGGNQPQHF
>TRBJ1-6|NA|TRBV30|few
TGTGCCTGGAGTTCAGGGTTCGACTCACCCCTCCACTTT
CAWSSGFDSPLHF
>TRBJ2-1|TRBD2|TRBV7-3|NA
TGTTCCAGCAGCGCCACTAGCGGGGGGGCAGGTGAGCAGTTCTTC
CSSSATSGGAGEQFF
>TRBJ1-1|NA|TRBV2|NA
TGTGCCAGCCCCGCCGACCCAGGAGGCACTGAAGCTTTCTTT
CASPADPGGTEAFF
>TRBJ2-5|NA|TRBV6-5|NA
TGTGCCAGCAGTTGGACAAATCAAGAGACCCAGTACTTC
CASSWTNQETQYF
>TRBJ2-1|TRBD2|TRBV11-2|NA
TGTGCCAGCAGCTTGAGATTCTCTAGCGGGGGGGCCAATGAGCAGTTCTTC
CASSLRFSSGGANEQFF
>TRBJ1-2|NA|TRBV5-6|NA
TGTGCCAGCAGCCATCGGACTTTAGAGACCTTC
CASSHRTLETF
>TRBJ2-7|TRBD2|TRBV5-1|NA
TGCGCCAGCAGCTTGGCCAAAGGTAGCGGGGGCTACGAGCAGTACTTC
CASSLAKGSGGYEQYF
>TRBJ2-1|TRBD2|TRBV29-1|once
TGCAGCGCCCCTTGTGAGGGTTTACTAGCGGGGGGACCCTCCTACAATGAGCAGTTCTTC
CSAPCEGLLAGGPSYNEQFF
>TRBJ2-2|NA|TRBV7-6|NA
TGTGCCAGCAGCCGAGTCGGAGGGTCCGGCACCGGGGAGCTGTTTTTT
CASSRVGGSGTGELFF
>TRBJ1-2|TRBD1|TRBV12-5|NA
TGTGCTAGTGGTTCCGGACAGGATAACTATGGCTACACCTTC
CASGSGQDNYGYTF
>TRBJ2-1|NA|TRBV9|NA
TGTGCCAGCAGCGTAGGACTACCCAATGAGCAGTTCTTC
CASSVGLPNEQFF
>TRBJ2-1|TRBD2|TRBV27|NA
TGTGCCAGCAGCCATGCGACTAGCGGGGGGGCTTATGAGCAGTTCTTC
CASSHATSGGAYEQFF
>TRBJ2-5|NA|TRBV27|NA
TGTGCCAGCAGTTTTTCTGGAGGAGGGAAAGAGACCCAGTACTTC
CASSFSGGGKETQYF
>TRBJ2-7|TRBD1|TRBV2|few
TGTGCCAGCAGTGGGCAGGGACAGGGAAACGAGCAGTACTTC
CASSGQGQGNEQYF
>TRBJ2-2|NA|TRBV5-1|NA
TGCGCCAGCAGCTTGGTGGCAACTAGGGACACCGGGGAGCTGTTTTTT
CASSLVATRDTGELFF
>TRBJ1-3|NA|TRBV6-5|NA
TGTGCCAGCAGTTACAGGGGAGGAAACACCATATATTTT
CASSYRGGNTIYF
>TRBJ1-5|NA|TRBV19|once
TGTGCCAGTGGAAGCAGGGGTAGCCAGCCCCAGCATTTT
CASGSRGSQPQHF
>TRBJ1-6|NA|TRBV9|few
TGTGCCAGCAGCTTAGGCGCAGGGGTACTTTCACCCCTCCACTTT
CASSLGAGVLSPLHF
>TRBJ1-3|TRBD1|TRBV5-4|NA
TGTGCCAGCAGCCGGGACAGGGCTTATGGAAACACCATATATTTT
CASSRDRAYGNTIYF
>TRBJ2-5|NA|TRBV4-1|NA
TGCGCCAGCAGCCAAGAAATTCGCGATCAAGAGACCCAGTACTTC
CASSQEIRDQETQYF
>TRBJ1-4|NA|TRBV7-9|NA
TGTGCCAGCTCAAGACAAGTTAATGAAAAACTGTTTTTT
CASSRQVNEKLFF
>TRBJ2-2|NA|TRBV6-4|NA
TGTGCCAGCAGTGACGGGACTCGGAACACCGGGGAGCTGTTTTTT
CASSDGTRNTGELFF
>TRBJ2-3|TRBD2|TRBV7-9|NA
TGTGCCAGCAGCTTTAGCGGGGACGGCACAGATACGCAGTATTTT
CASSFSGDGTDTQYF
>TRBJ1-1|NA|TRBV19|NA
TGTGCCAGTAGTATTCAATCGAACACTGAAGCTTTCTTT
CASSIQSNTEAFF
>TRBJ1-5|TRBD1|TRBV7-2|NA
TGTGCCAGCAGCCCATCGACAGGGGGCCAGCCCCAGCATTTT
CASSPSTGGQPQHF
>TRBJ2-3|TRBD1|TRBV19|NA
TGTGCCAGTAGTATTATTTTGACAGGGTTCCAGGGGGATACGCAGTATTTT
CASSIILTGFQGDTQYF
>TRBJ2-1|TRBD2|TRBV7-3|NA
TGTGCCAGCAGCTTAAGGGCCCCAGGGGAGGCGGGGGGTAGGAATGAGCAGTTCTTC
CASSLRAPGEAGGRNEQFF
>TRBJ1-5|NA|TRBV5-1|NA
TGCGCCAGCAGCTTCACAACGGGTAGCAATCAGCCCCAGCATTTT
CASSFTTGSNQPQHF
>TRBJ1-1|TRBD1|TRBV7-9|NA
TGTGCCAGCCAGGACAGGGACGGGGACACTGAAGCTTTCTTT
CASQDRDGDTEAFF
>TRBJ1-1|NA|TRBV9|NA
TGTGCCAGCACTCCGGGAATGAACACTGAAGCTTTCTTT
CASTPGMNTEAFF
>TRBJ2-1|TRBD1|TRBV7-7|NA
TGTGCCAGCAGCTTAGGACAGGGGAATAGTGAGCAGTTCTTC
CASSLGQGNSEQFF
>TRBJ1-6|NA|TRBV18|NA
TGTGCCAGCTCTCCGGGGAGGGAATATAATTCACCCCTCCACTTT
CASSPGREYNSPLHF
>TRBJ2-2|TRBD1|TRBV2|NA
TGTGCCAGCAGTCTCAGGGGGTCAGTAGGCACCGGGGAGCTGTTTTTT
CASSLRGSVGTGELFF
>TRBJ2-1|TRBD1|TRBV9|NA
TGTGCCAGCAGCGTCGCAGGGGGAAACAATGAGCAGTTCTTC
CASSVAGGNNEQFF
>TRBJ1-5|NA|TRBV27|NA
TGTGCCAGCAGTTTATTGGCCAGGGGCAATCAGCCCCAGCATTTT
CASSLLARGNQPQHF
>TRBJ2-1|NA|TRBV9|NA
TGTGCCAGCAGCCCCCAGACAGCTCCATCCTACAATGAGCAGTTCTTC
CASSPQTAPSYNEQFF
>TRBJ2-3|TRBD1|TRBV2|NA
TGTGCCAGCAGGGAACTACGGGCCCGGGACAGCTATACGCAGTATTTT
CASRELRARDSYTQYF
>TRBJ1-2|TRBD1|TRBV27|NA
TGTGCCAGCAGTACAGGGGCCGGAGGCTATGGCTACACCTTC
CASSTGAGGYGYTF
>TRBJ1-4|NA|TRBV6-1|few
TGTGCCAGCAGTGATTCAGGAACCCCCGAAAAACTGTTTTTT
CASSDSGTPEKLFF
>TRBJ2-1|NA|TRBV7-8|NA
TGTGCCAGCAGCTTAATAAAACTAGTCCCACACCAGAGGTACAATGAGCAGTTCTTC
CASSLIKLVPHQRYNEQFF
>TRBJ1-1|NA|TRBV27|NA
TGTGCCAGCAGTTCTCCGTCGTCGAACACTGAAGCTTTCTTT
CASSSPSSNTEAFF
>TRBJ2-5|TRBD2|TRBV25-1|NA
TGTGCCAGCAGTGCGGGGGGACCAGAGACCCAGTACTTC
CASSAGGPETQYF
>TRBJ2-7|NA|TRBV7-9|NA
TGTGCCAGCAGCCTTAAAGACAGGAAAAACTACGAGCAGTACTTC
CASSLKDRKNYEQYF
>TRBJ1-1|TRBD1|TRBV29-1|NA
TGCAGCGTTGCCCGGGACAGTCAAGAAGTTTTCTTT
CSVARDSQEVFF
>TRBJ2-5|NA|TRBV15|NA
TGTGCCACCAGGGACATCCCCTATGGAGAGCAGTACTTC
CATRDIPYGEQYF
>TRBJ2-5|NA|TRBV11-3|NA
TGTGCCAGCAGGGGTGCGGGGGAGACCCAGTACTTC
CASRGAGETQYF
>TRBJ2-4|NA|TRBV28|few
TGTGCCAGCAGGCAGGAAAACATTCAGTACTTC
CASRQENIQYF
>TRBJ1-5|NA|TRBV18|NA
TGTGCCAGCTCACCCTTGGGAGACCAGCCCCAGCATTTT
CASSPLGDQPQHF
>TRBJ1-5|NA|TRBV28|NA
TGTGCCAGCAGTTCCTGGGGGGGAAATCAGCCCCAGCATTTT
CASSSWGGNQPQHF
>TRBJ1-4|NA|TRBV10-3|NA
TGTGCCATCAAGGGGGAGCCTAATGAAAAACTGTTTTTT
CAIKGEPNEKLFF
>TRBJ1-1|TRBD1|TRBV27|NA
TGTGCCAGCAGAAGACAGGGGGCCACTGAAGCTTTCTTT
CASRRQGATEAFF
>TRBJ2-3|TRBD2|TRBV4-1|once
TGCGCCAGCAGCCAGGTGACTAGCGTGAGTTTAGATACGCAGTATTTT
CASSQVTSVSLDTQYF
>TRBJ1-2|TRBD1|TRBV5-4|NA
TGTGCCAGCAGCTTCAACAGTAGGACAGGGCACTCTGGCTACACCTTC
CASSFNSRTGHSGYTF